This T cell receptor (beta chain) emerged from a study of blood T cell repertoires in COVID-19. About the research overall: From T cells, B-cell-depleted T cells, or PBMCs came the material, which was cDNA or gDNA.

Methods used by the authors: Estimates of nucleated cell counts were drawn from the amplification of reference gene primers. The protocol was immunoSEQ multiplex PCR, while the TCRdb copy is restricted to in-frame clones and leaves out a portion. The DNA was the basis for D and trimming; V, J and clone size are from that table. The data contain around 50,000 clones, under 90% of them singletons. With V trimmed by 2 bases and J by 3 bases, 10 bases remained unmatched. The V gene's germline CDR1 is MNHNS and CDR2 SASEGT. The CDR3 is made up of 16 amino acids. The clonotype originates from a man aged 35 to 55 with active COVID-19. The chain carries TRBV6-1 and TRBJ2-7; 7 bases align to TRBD2. Sequenced input: peripheral blood. CDR3 nucleotide sequence: TGTGCCAGCAGTGAATCCCTAGCGGCCAACTACTACGAGCAGTACTTC. It is translated as CASSESLAANYYEQYF.